Presented here are 2 T cell receptor beta chains from one specimen sequenced in a study of CD8+CD57+ T cells in acquired aplastic anemia. The study profiled TCR beta VDJ and CDR3 using genomic DNA as template. TCRdb ran MiXCR on the reads and lists one entry per CDR3 protein. This table has about 180,000 distinct CDR3 sequences, roughly 43% appearing once. All sequencing subjects had displayed CD8+CD57+ cell expansion on flow cytometry. Sequenced: sorted CD4+, CD8+, or CD8+CD57+ T cells (not recorded which) from PBMCs. Every receptor here comes from a human donor with aplastic anemia.

In its sample, this clonotype was seen many times. V and J are TRBV10-1 and TRBJ2-5; perhaps TRBD2 as D (5 bases). Per germline, CDR1 WNHNN and CDR2 SYGVQD (reference sequence). This CDR3 is built from 14 residues. The germline V and J ends were trimmed by 0 bases and 1 base, with 6 bases remaining between them. In DNA, the CDR3 is TGCGCCAGCAGTGAGTCGGGGAGCCAAGAGACCCAGTACTTC. This encodes CASSESGSQETQYF.

This clonotype was seen at least ten times. The J gene is TRBJ1-1, the V gene TRBV5-6, with D maybe TRBD1 (6 bases). The CDR3 runs to 15 residues. CDR1 is SGHDT, CDR2 YYEEEE, per germline. Trimming took off 0 bases at V and 3 bases at J, with 12 bases between the two ends. The CDR3 is CASSLGWAGDTEAFF. For the CDR3, the DNA is TGTGCCAGCAGCTTGGGTTGGGCAGGGGACACTGAAGCTTTCTTT.